Included here is one TCR beta chain sequence, with context. What it recognizes is unknown. The sample originates from a study of T cells in Graves' hyperthyroidism and ophthalmopathy. As for the study in general: Peripheral blood sampling occurred at initial diagnosis, before any treatment. Study conclusions and caveats: The majority of expanded thyroid clonotypes above 0.001 also appeared in blood.

This CDR3 region has 16 residues. V was clipped by 2 bases and J by 9 bases; unmatched bases: 7. Germline V CDR1 and CDR2: MNHEY, SVGAGI. Ophthalmopathy patients showed a Clinical Activity Score of at least 3, NOSPECS grade of at least 4 and duration under 3 months. A patient was excluded if there was uncontrolled infection, other autoimmune disease, pregnancy or lactation. Amplification of TCR beta CDR3 regions was performed using RNA transcripts as template. During a first-round RT-PCR of the TCR CDR3, the HTBI primer set was used. Via MiXCR, TCRdb re-called the multiplex PCR reads, giving one row per CDR3 protein. Of hundreds of thousands of distinct CDR3 sequences detected, roughly 19% appear once; the ten largest clones hold under 45%.

The sequence came from a man aged 45-65 years with Graves' ophthalmopathy. The chain recombines TRBV6-5 with TRBJ2-1; 13 nucleotides agree with TRBD2. The sample was blood. The DNA for the CDR3 is TGTGCCAGCAGTTACACCGGACTAGCGGGAGCAGGTGAGCAGTTCTTC. It encodes CASSYTGLAGAGEQFF.